The T cell receptor (beta chain) described here comes from a study of Ad26.COV2.S vaccination and SARS-CoV-2 variants. Trimming stripped 3 bases from V and 7 bases from J, with 9 bases between. Germline assignment: CDR1 KGHDR and CDR2 SFDVKD. The CDR3 is made up of 13 amino acids. Notes on this clone: No antigen is known for it.

Overall study findings and caveats: There was a possibility that the TCR breadth and depth analyses underestimated total T cell responses.

The repertoire was sequenced with immunoSEQ multiplex PCR; TCRdb's copy has only in-frame clones and lacks some. The sample yields more than 150,000 clones, roughly nine tenths seen once. V usage is TRBV24-1 and J usage is TRBJ2-1; no reliable D call. The sample was peripheral blood, taken after recovery from COVID-19. The TCR was taken from a human donor who had recovered from COVID-19. For the CDR3, the DNA is TGTGCCACCAGTGATCTCCGTAATAATGAGCAGTTCTTC. Its protein product is CATSDLRNNEQFF.